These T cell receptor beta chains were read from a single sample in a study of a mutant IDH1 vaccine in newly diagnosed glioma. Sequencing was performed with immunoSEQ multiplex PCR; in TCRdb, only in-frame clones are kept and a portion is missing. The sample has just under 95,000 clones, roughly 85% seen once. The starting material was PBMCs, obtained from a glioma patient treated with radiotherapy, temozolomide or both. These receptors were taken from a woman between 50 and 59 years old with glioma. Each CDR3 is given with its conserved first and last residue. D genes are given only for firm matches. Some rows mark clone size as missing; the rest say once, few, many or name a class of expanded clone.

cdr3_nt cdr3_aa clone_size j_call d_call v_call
TGTGCCAGCAGCCCTCGGCATGGGGAGACCCAGTACTTC CASSPRHGETQYF - TRBJ2-5 - TRBV7-2
TGTGCCAGTAGTATGGGGCGGGCGGCGTACTTC CASSMGRAAYF once TRBJ2-4 - TRBV19
TGTGCCAGCAGGGACAGGAATGACTACGAGCAGTACTTC CASRDRNDYEQYF - TRBJ2-7 TRBD1 TRBV5-6
TGCGCCAGCAGTGAATGCAGGCCGGATCAGCCCCAGCATTTT CASSECRPDQPQHF few TRBJ1-5 - TRBV23-1
TGTGCCAGCAGTCCGATTTCCGGGACATTCTCTGGAAACACCATATATTTT CASSPISGTFSGNTIYF - TRBJ1-3 - TRBV27
TGTGCCAGCAGCCATGGACCAATAACGGCCTACAATGAGCAGTTCTTC CASSHGPITAYNEQFF - TRBJ2-1 - TRBV5-6
TGTGCCAGCAGTGAATCTGGGCAGGGGTCCCTCTCCCCCTATGGCTACACCTTC CASSESGQGSLSPYGYTF few TRBJ1-2 - TRBV25-1
TGTGCCATCAGTGACCCCTGGGAGCGGGGGGAAGAGACCCAGTACTTC CAISDPWERGEETQYF - TRBJ2-5 TRBD2 TRBV10-3
TGTGCCAGCAGCTTATCTAACCAAGAGACCCAGTACTTC CASSLSNQETQYF - TRBJ2-5 - TRBV7-3
TGTGCCAGCAGCACACACGGGAACACTGAAGCTTTCTTT CASSTHGNTEAFF - TRBJ1-1 - TRBV9
TGCAGCGCCCCACAACAGGGATCGCGAGATACGCAGTATTTT CSAPQQGSRDTQYF - TRBJ2-3 - TRBV29-1
TGCGCCAGCAGCTTGGTGACAGGGGGTACTAATGAAAAACTGTTTTTT CASSLVTGGTNEKLFF few TRBJ1-4 TRBD1 TRBV5-1
TGCGCCAGCAGCTTGGAGGGGGGATCGGGTGAGCAGTTCTTC CASSLEGGSGEQFF - TRBJ2-1 - TRBV5-1
TGTGCCAGCAGCAAAGAGGACAGGGCTATTGAAGCTTTCTTT CASSKEDRAIEAFF - TRBJ1-1 - TRBV21-1
TGTGCCAGCAGCGTAGAAGAGGGGACTGAAGCTTTCTTT CASSVEEGTEAFF few TRBJ1-1 - TRBV9
TGTGCCAGCAGCTTCACAGGGGTGGATGGCTACACCTTC CASSFTGVDGYTF - TRBJ1-2 TRBD1 TRBV5-4
TGTGCCATCTTCGGGGGGGATGGCTACACCTTC CAIFGGDGYTF - TRBJ1-2 - TRBV11-2
TGTGCCAGCAGCTTGGGGACCGTTTCTGGGGAAAAACTGTTTTTT CASSLGTVSGEKLFF - TRBJ1-4 - TRBV5-8
TGTGCCAGCAAAAGACCCAGGGCTGGCAATCAGCCCCAGCATTTT CASKRPRAGNQPQHF once TRBJ1-5 - TRBV6-1
TGTGCCAGTAGTATAGGGAGACAGATTAGCAATCAGCCCCAGCATTTT CASSIGRQISNQPQHF - TRBJ1-5 - TRBV19
TGTGCCAATGGACACGCCATGAACACTGAAGCTTTCTTT CANGHAMNTEAFF - TRBJ1-1 - TRBV7-2
TGTGCCAGCAGCTTAGCGCAAGCACGGCCCCGCGGCTACACCTTC CASSLAQARPRGYTF - TRBJ1-2 - TRBV7-2
TGTGCCACGTACAGGGGGCGGGCCGGGGAGCTGTTTTTT CATYRGRAGELFF once TRBJ2-2 TRBD1 TRBV6-1
TGTGCCAGCAGCGTAGAGGGAGGTCGTTCCCCCGGGGAGCTGTTTTTT CASSVEGGRSPGELFF once TRBJ2-2 - TRBV9
TGTGCCACCAACAGGGAGGAAGATCAGCCCCAGCATTTT CATNREEDQPQHF - TRBJ1-5 - TRBV2
TGCAGCGCCGGGGGGGGACAGGCCGCCGAATTAGATACGCAGTATTTT CSAGGGQAAELDTQYF - TRBJ2-3 - TRBV29-1
TGTGCCAGCAGTCAGCCAAATTCACCCCTCCACTTT CASSQPNSPLHF - TRBJ1-6 - TRBV6-6
TGTGCCAGCAGCTTTAGGGGTGCCTCCTACGAGCAGTACTTC CASSFRGASYEQYF - TRBJ2-7 - TRBV7-2
TGCGCCAGCAGCGAACAGGGGGGGAACACTGAAGCTTTCTTT CASSEQGGNTEAFF once TRBJ1-1 TRBD1 TRBV5-1
TGTGCCACCTTACTCGGGGACAGGACGAATGAGCAGTTCTTC CATLLGDRTNEQFF - TRBJ2-1 TRBD1 TRBV2
TGTGCCAGCAGCTTGGGAGGGAACCGGGGCGGGGACCAAGAGACCCAGTACTTC CASSLGGNRGGDQETQYF - TRBJ2-5 - TRBV5-4
TGTGCCACCAGCAGAGAGTTTATTTCGGGGGGCTACACCTTC CATSREFISGGYTF once TRBJ1-2 - TRBV15
TGTGCCAGCGAGAGGGGCACTGAAGCTTTCTTT CASERGTEAFF - TRBJ1-1 - TRBV27
TGTGCCAGCAGCCCGGGACTGGGCTCTGGAAACACCATATATTTT CASSPGLGSGNTIYF - TRBJ1-3 - TRBV5-4
TGTGCGCAGGGACAGGAGAGCTCTGGGGCCAACGTCCTGACTTTC CAQGQESSGANVLTF - TRBJ2-6 TRBD1 TRBV2
TGTGCCAGCAGCCCTACCCGGGACCGAGAGACCCAGTACTTC CASSPTRDRETQYF - TRBJ2-5 - TRBV7-3
TGTGCCAGCAGCCACCTACTTACAGGGCAAACTGAAGCTTTCTTT CASSHLLTGQTEAFF few TRBJ1-1 - TRBV14
TGTGCCAGCAGCGTAGACGGGGGAAGCGAGCAGTACTTC CASSVDGGSEQYF - TRBJ2-7 - TRBV9
TGTGCCAGTAGTAAGCCCGTGACTAGCGGGGGGGCACGGGAGCTGTTTTTT CASSKPVTSGGARELFF - TRBJ2-2 TRBD2 TRBV19
TGTGCCAGTAAGCGAAGGGGTCTAGGAGAAAAACTGTTTTTT CASKRRGLGEKLFF - TRBJ1-4 - TRBV19